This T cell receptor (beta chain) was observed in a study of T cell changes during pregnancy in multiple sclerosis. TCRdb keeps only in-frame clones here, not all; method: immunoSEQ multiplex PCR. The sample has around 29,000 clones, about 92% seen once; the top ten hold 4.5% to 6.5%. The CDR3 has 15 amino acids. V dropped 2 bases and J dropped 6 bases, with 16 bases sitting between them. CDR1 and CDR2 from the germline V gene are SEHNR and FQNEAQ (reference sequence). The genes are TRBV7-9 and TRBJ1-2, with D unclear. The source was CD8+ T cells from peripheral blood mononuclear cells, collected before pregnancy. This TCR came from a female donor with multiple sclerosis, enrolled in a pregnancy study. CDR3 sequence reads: CASSLSGGVVDGYTF. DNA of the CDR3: TGTGCCAGCAGCTTATCTGGCGGAGTGGTAGATGGCTACACCTTC.